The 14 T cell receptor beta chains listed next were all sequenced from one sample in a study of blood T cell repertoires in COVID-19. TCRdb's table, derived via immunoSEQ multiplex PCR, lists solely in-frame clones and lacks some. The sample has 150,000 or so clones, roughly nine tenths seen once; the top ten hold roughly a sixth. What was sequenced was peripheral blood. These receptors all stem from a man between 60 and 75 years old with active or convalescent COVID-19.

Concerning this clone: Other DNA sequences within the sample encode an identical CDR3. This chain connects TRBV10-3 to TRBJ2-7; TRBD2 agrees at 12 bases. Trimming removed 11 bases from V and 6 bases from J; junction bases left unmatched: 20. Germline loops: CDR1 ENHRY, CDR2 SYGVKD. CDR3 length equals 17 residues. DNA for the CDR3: TGTGCCTCCAGGGGGCTAGCGGGGGGGCGCCGGGATGGCGAGCAGTACTTC. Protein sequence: CASRGLAGGRRDGEQYF.

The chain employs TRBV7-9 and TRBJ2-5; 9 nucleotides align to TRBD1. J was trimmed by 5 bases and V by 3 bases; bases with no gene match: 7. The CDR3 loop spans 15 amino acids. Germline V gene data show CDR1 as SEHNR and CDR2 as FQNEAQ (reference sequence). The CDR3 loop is CASSFPQGARETQYF. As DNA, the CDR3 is TGTGCCAGCAGCTTCCCACAGGGGGCGAGGGAGACCCAGTACTTC.

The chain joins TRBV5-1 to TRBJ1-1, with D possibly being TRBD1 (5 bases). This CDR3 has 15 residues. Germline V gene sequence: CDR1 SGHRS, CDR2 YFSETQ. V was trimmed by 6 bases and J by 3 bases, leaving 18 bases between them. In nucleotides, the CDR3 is TGCGCCAGCACCCGCGGGGGAGTGGGGGACACTGAAGCTTTCTTT. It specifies CASTRGGVGDTEAFF.

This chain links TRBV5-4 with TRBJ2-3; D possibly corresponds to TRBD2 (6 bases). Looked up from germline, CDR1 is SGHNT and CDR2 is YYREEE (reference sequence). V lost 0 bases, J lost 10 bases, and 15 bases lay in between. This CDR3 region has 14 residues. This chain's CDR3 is CASSLEAAGAPQYF. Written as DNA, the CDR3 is TGTGCCAGCAGCTTGGAAGCAGCGGGTGCTCCGCAGTATTTT.

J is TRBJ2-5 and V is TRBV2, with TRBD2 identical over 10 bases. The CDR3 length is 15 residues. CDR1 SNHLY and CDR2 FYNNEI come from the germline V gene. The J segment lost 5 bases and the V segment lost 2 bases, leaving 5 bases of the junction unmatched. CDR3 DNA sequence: TGTGCCAGCAGTGAAACTAGCGGGGCATGGGAGACCCAGTACTTC. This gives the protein CASSETSGAWETQYF.

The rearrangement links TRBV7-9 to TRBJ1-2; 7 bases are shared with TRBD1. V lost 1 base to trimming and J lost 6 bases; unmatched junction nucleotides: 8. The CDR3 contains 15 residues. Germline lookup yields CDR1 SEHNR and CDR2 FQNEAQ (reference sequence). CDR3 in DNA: TGTGCCAGCAGCTTAGATCGGACAGGTGGAAATGGCTACACCTTC. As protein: CASSLDRTGGNGYTF. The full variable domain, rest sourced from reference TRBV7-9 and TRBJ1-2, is DTGVSQNPRHKITKRGQNVTFRCDPISEHNRLYWYRQTLGQGPEFLTYFQNEAQLEKSRLLSDRFSAERPKGSFSTLEIQRTEQGDSAMYLCASSLDRTGGNGYTFGSGTRLTVV.

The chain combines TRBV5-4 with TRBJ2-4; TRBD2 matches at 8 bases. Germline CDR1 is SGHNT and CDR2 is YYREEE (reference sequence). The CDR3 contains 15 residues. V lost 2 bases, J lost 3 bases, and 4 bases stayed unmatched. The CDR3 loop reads CASSFLGGDKNIQYF. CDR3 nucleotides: TGTGCCAGCAGCTTCCTCGGGGGGGACAAAAACATTCAGTACTTC.

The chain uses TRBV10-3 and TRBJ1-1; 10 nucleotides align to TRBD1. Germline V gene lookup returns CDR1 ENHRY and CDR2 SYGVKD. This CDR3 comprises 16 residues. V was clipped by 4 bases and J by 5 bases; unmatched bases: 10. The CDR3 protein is CAISAEGQGRSTEAFF. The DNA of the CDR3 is TGTGCCATCAGTGCCGAGGGACAGGGGAGATCGACTGAAGCTTTCTTT.

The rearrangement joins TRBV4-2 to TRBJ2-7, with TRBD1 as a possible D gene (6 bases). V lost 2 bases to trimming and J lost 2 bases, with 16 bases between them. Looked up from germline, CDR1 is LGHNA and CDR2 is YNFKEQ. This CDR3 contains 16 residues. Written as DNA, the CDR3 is TGTGCCAGCAGCCAAAAGGGGCGGACAGTCCCCTACGAGCAGTACTTC. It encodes CASSQKGRTVPYEQYF.

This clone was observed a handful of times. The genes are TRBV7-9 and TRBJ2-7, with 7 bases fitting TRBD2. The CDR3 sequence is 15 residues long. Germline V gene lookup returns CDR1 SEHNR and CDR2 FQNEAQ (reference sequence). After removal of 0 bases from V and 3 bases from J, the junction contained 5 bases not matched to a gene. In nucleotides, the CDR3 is TGTGCCAGCAGCTTAGCTGCGGGAGAGGTCTACGAGCAGTACTTC. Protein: CASSLAAGEVYEQYF.

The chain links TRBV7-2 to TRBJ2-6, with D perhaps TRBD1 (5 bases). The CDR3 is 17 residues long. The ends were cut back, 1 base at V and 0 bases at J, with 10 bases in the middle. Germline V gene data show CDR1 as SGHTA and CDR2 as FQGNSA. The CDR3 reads CASSLVTASSGANVLTF. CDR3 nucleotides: TGTGCCAGCAGCTTAGTGACAGCTTCCTCTGGGGCCAACGTCCTGACTTTC.

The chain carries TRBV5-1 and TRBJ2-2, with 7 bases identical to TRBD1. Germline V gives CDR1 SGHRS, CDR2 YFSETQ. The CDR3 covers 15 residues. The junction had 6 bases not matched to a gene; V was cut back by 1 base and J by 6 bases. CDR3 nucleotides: TGCGCCAGCAGCTTGCGGAACGACAGGGCCGGGGAGCTGTTTTTT. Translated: CASSLRNDRAGELFF.

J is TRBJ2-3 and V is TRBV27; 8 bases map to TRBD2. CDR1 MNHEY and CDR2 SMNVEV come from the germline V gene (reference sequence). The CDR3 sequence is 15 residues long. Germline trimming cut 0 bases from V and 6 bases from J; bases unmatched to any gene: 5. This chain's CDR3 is CASSLSRGGIDTQYF. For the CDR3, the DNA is TGTGCCAGCAGTTTATCCCGGGGGGGGATTGATACGCAGTATTTT.

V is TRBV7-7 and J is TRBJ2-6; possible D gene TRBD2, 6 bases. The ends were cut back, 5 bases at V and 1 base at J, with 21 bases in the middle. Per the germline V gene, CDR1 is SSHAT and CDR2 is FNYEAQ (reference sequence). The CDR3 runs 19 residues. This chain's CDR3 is CASSLHPPGLLSGANVLTF. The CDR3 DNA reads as TGTGCCAGCAGCCTCCATCCCCCGGGACTCCTATCTGGGGCCAACGTCCTGACTTTC.